The next 24 T cell receptor beta chains were all read from a single sample in a study of regulatory T cells in long-lasting Graves disease. HTBI primers from iRepertoire and Arm-PCR of CDR3 regions yielded the TCR beta libraries. TCRdb analysed the multiplex PCR reads with MiXCR anew, one entry per CDR3 protein. The table shows 700,000 or so distinct CDR3 sequences, with 30% occurring only once. As to time point: persistent/refractory GD, antithyroid drugs over 5 years with positive TRAb. RNA extracted from PBMCs served as the sequencing template. Sequences were derived from peripheral blood mononuclear cells (PBMCs), sampled when the disease was refractory, from a patient treated with antithyroid drugs. The receptors here all came from a female donor with Graves disease.

V usage is TRBV3-1 and J usage is TRBJ1-1; 7 bases agree with TRBD1. Germline assignment: CDR1 LGHDT and CDR2 YNNKEL (reference sequence). The V gene end was trimmed by 8 bases and the J gene end by 5 bases; junction bases not matched to a gene: 11. The CDR3 extends over 14 amino acids. The CDR3 reads CASQRGDSRTEAFF. CDR3 in DNA: TGTGCCAGCCAGAGGGGGGACAGCCGTACTGAAGCTTTCTTT.

At least ten counts were recorded for this clonotype. V usage is TRBV11-2 and J usage is TRBJ2-7; 7 nucleotides line up with TRBD2. The germline gives CDR1 SGHAT, CDR2 FQNNGV. J was trimmed by 6 bases and V by 4 bases; bases with no gene match: 9. The CDR3 has 14 residues. The CDR3 coding sequence is TGTGCCAGCAGCTCGCTGGGACTAACCTCCGAGCAGTACTTC. Protein sequence: CASSSLGLTSEQYF.

The chain carries TRBV27 and TRBJ1-1; D is undetermined. V dropped 5 bases and J dropped 0 bases, with 13 bases sitting between them. CDR3 length: 15 residues. Germline CDR1 MNHEY, CDR2 SMNVEV (reference sequence). The CDR3 DNA follows: TGTGCCAGCAGTCCCACTAGGTGGTTGAACACTGAAGCTTTCTTT. Translation gives CASSPTRWLNTEAFF.

This clonotype was recorded a few times. At one end the junction does not follow the germline gene, possibly because of a read error. The CDR3 nucleotides are TGTGCCAGCAGTGCCAGGGGACACCCTTTTTTT. Amino acid sequence: CASSARGHPFF. V and J are TRBV12-3 or TRBV12-4 and TRBJ1-1, with TRBD1 as a possible D gene (6 bases). The CDR3 is made up of 11 amino acids.

The chain combines TRBV20-1 with TRBJ1-1, with D unclear. CDR1 DFQATT and CDR2 SNEGSKA come from the germline V gene (reference sequence). CDR3 length: 11 residues. V gave up 3 bases and J gave up 3 bases, with 5 bases separating them. This CDR3 reads CSASPHTEAFF. The CDR3 DNA follows: TGCAGTGCTAGCCCGCACACTGAAGCTTTCTTT.

The J gene is TRBJ2-2, the V gene TRBV7-9, with D possibly matching TRBD1 (5 bases). Trimming removed 5 bases at V and 6 bases at J, with 13 bases between. Germline assignment: CDR1 SEHNR and CDR2 FQNEAQ (reference sequence). The CDR3 spans 14 residues. CDR3 protein: CASSPSQGPGELFF. CDR3 coding DNA: TGTGCCAGCAGCCCCAGCCAGGGTCCCGGGGAGCTGTTTTTT.

The J gene is TRBJ1-1, the V gene TRBV5-1; no reliable D call. Per germline, CDR1 SGHRS and CDR2 YFSETQ. Deletions cut 0 bases from V and 1 base from J, with 10 bases between. This CDR3 region has 15 residues. CDR3 sequence: CASSLGGLSNTEAFF. CDR3 in DNA: TGCGCCAGCAGCTTGGGAGGACTCTCGAACACTGAAGCTTTCTTT.

The chain links TRBV14 to TRBJ1-6, with D perhaps TRBD1 (6 bases). Trimming removed 0 bases at V and 2 bases at J, with 14 bases between. The germline V gene has CDR1 SGHDN and CDR2 FVKESK. The CDR3 extends over 18 amino acids. The CDR3 DNA reads TGTGCCAGCAGCCAAGAATGGGCCCGGGACACCTATAATTCACCCCTCCACTTT. It is translated as CASSQEWARDTYNSPLHF.

This sequence joins TRBV20-1 and TRBJ1-1; D not resolved. This CDR3 is 14 amino acids long. The V gene lost 0 bases and the J gene lost 2 bases, with 10 bases spanning the gap. The germline gives CDR1 DFQATT, CDR2 SNEGSKA (reference sequence). CDR3 coding DNA: TGCAGTGCTAGAGATCACCAGAGTAACACTGAAGCTTTCTTT. Its protein product is CSARDHQSNTEAFF.

The chain has TRBV6-2 or TRBV6-3 and TRBJ1-1; TRBD1 agrees at 7 bases. V shed 2 bases, J shed 5 bases, and the junction held 8 bases outside the gene matches. The CDR3 runs to 15 residues. Germline values: CDR1 MNHEY, CDR2 SVGEGT. CDR3 nucleotide sequence: TGTGCCAGCAGTTACCCGGACAGGTGGGTAACTGAAGCTTTCTTT. Protein sequence: CASSYPDRWVTEAFF.

The genes are TRBV7-9 and TRBJ1-1; TRBD1 might be the D (6 bases). Germline V lookup: CDR1 SEHNR, CDR2 FQNEAQ (reference sequence). CDR3 size: 13 residues. The V end was cut by 4 bases, the J end by 6 bases, with 12 bases between. The CDR3 sequence: CASSWTDKAEAFF. CDR3 nucleotides: TGTGCCAGCAGCTGGACAGACAAGGCTGAAGCTTTCTTT.

This clonotype showed up just a few times. J is TRBJ1-5 and V is TRBV6-1; weak D call: TRBD1 (6 bases). The V gene's germline CDR1 is MNHNS and CDR2 SASEGT. Trimming took off 6 bases at V and 5 bases at J, with 11 bases between the two ends. The CDR3 extends over 13 amino acids. The CDR3 region has the DNA TGTGCCAGCAGGAGGGGGGAGTATCAGCCCCAGCATTTT. This encodes CASRRGEYQPQHF.

J is TRBJ1-5 and V is TRBV20-1, with TRBD1 matching over 8 bases. The CDR3 extends over 16 amino acids. The V gene's germline CDR1 is DFQATT and CDR2 SNEGSKA (reference sequence). Trimming cost V 3 bases and J 9 bases; bases outside gene matches: 16. CDR3 sequence (DNA): TGCAGTGCTAGCCCGCTGACAGGGGTCTCCGGGGGGCCCCAGCATTTT. This codes for CSASPLTGVSGGPQHF.

The J gene is TRBJ2-3, the V gene TRBV19; D not resolved. The CDR3 has 11 amino acids. Germline V gives CDR1 LNHDA, CDR2 SQIVND (reference sequence). Trimming took 3 bases from V and 6 from J, leaving 4 bases between them. CDR3 nucleotide sequence: TGTGCCAGTAGTATCGTCGATACGCAGTATTTT. Its protein is CASSIVDTQYF.

This chain connects TRBV29-1 to TRBJ1-1, with 9 bases fitting TRBD1. The junction had 5 bases not matched to a gene; V was cut back by 6 bases and J by 0 bases. CDR3 size: 14 residues. Germline values: CDR1 SQVTM, CDR2 ANQGSEA. CDR3 nucleotide sequence: TGCAGCGTGACGGACAGGGGCTTGAACACTGAAGCTTTCTTT. Its translation: CSVTDRGLNTEAFF.

This clonotype was counted between two and nine times. This chain connects TRBV5-1 to TRBJ1-2; TRBD1 is a possible D gene (5 bases). V was cut by 3 bases and J by 4 bases, with 16 bases left in between. Germline-derived CDR1 and CDR2 are SGHRS and YFSETQ. The CDR3 spans 15 residues. The CDR3 protein is CASSSLSTEIYGYTF. CDR3 nucleotides: TGCGCCAGCAGCTCTCTATCGACAGAAATCTATGGCTACACCTTC.

The sample holds many counts of this clonotype. V is TRBV11-2 and J is TRBJ2-5; the D call may be TRBD1 or TRBD2 (5 bases each). This CDR3 region has 14 residues. CDR1 SGHAT and CDR2 FQNNGV come from the germline V gene. V gave up 5 bases and J gave up 5 bases, with 15 bases separating them. For the CDR3, the DNA is TGTGCCAGCAGCGCACCCGGGACCTGGGAGACCCAGTACTTC. This translates into CASSAPGTWETQYF. Together with reference TRBV11-2 and TRBJ2-5, the CDR3 gives the full variable domain: EAGVAQSPRYKIIEKRQSVAFWCNPISGHATLYWYQQILGQGPKLLIQFQNNGVVDDSQLPKDRFSAERLKGVDSTLKIQPAKLEDSAVYLCASSAPGTWETQYFGPGTRLLVL.

V and J are TRBV6-5 and TRBJ1-5; D unresolved. Germline V gene data show CDR1 as MNHEY and CDR2 as SVGAGI. The length of the CDR3 is 14 residues. V was cut by 2 bases and J by 7 bases, with 12 bases left in between. The CDR3 loop is CASSYMRWVQPQHF. The CDR3 coding sequence is TGTGCCAGCAGTTACATGAGGTGGGTGCAGCCCCAGCATTTT.

This chain connects TRBV28 to TRBJ1-3; 9 bases are a match to TRBD1. The CDR3 consists of 20 residues. V was clipped by 7 bases and J by 0 bases; unmatched bases: 19. Per the germline V gene, CDR1 is MDHEN and CDR2 is SYDVKM. CDR3 sequence reads: CASTRDRALEGRVSGNTIYF. The CDR3 nucleotides read TGTGCCAGCACCCGGGACAGGGCGCTCGAGGGTCGCGTCTCTGGAAACACCATATATTTT.

This clonotype was counted between two and nine times. The genes are TRBV6-2 or TRBV6-3 and TRBJ1-2; 10 bases fit TRBD1. Germline CDR1 reads MNHEY; CDR2 reads SVGEGT. The CDR3 has 16 residues. J lost 5 bases, V lost 8 bases, and 14 bases had no gene match. The CDR3 loop reads CASRGGQGSLGYGYTF. In DNA, the CDR3 is TGTGCCAGCCGAGGGGGACAGGGGTCCCTTGGATATGGCTACACCTTC.

This chain uses TRBV30 with TRBJ1-3; perhaps TRBD1 as D (5 bases). V dropped 5 bases and J dropped 2 bases, with 10 bases sitting between them. Germline V gives CDR1 GTSNPN, CDR2 SVGIG (reference sequence). The CDR3 consists of 13 residues. The CDR3, as DNA: TGTGCCTGGTTGGACAAAACTGGAAACACCATATATTTT. It yields the protein CAWLDKTGNTIYF.

The chain links TRBV11-2 to TRBJ2-7, with D unclear. The germline gives CDR1 SGHAT, CDR2 FQNNGV. CDR3 length: 16 residues. Trimming removed 0 bases at V and 2 bases at J, with 14 bases between. DNA for the CDR3: TGTGCCAGCAGCTTAGATACCCAGAAAAGAGCCTACGAGCAGTACTTC. Its protein product is CASSLDTQKRAYEQYF.

The chain combines TRBV5-1 with TRBJ2-7; weak D call: TRBD1 (6 bases). V dropped 7 bases and J dropped 2 bases, with 19 bases sitting between them. This CDR3 spans 15 amino acids. Germline CDR1 and CDR2: SGHRS and YFSETQ. CDR3 nucleotide sequence: TGCGCCAGCGGCAAACAGGGCGCGTTGACCTACGAGCAGTACTTC. It encodes CASGKQGALTYEQYF.

V gene TRBV28 combines with J gene TRBJ2-1; 10 bases align to TRBD2. The ends lost 1 base at V and 9 bases at J; junction bases unmatched: 6. The CDR3 length is 15 residues. Germline V gives CDR1 MDHEN, CDR2 SYDVKM. The CDR3 loop is CASSLLAGGYTEQFF. CDR3 DNA: TGTGCCAGCAGTTTATTAGCGGGAGGTTATACTGAGCAGTTCTTC.